The sequence of this T cell receptor beta chain was determined in a study of T cell changes during pregnancy in multiple sclerosis. Produced via immunoSEQ multiplex PCR; TCRdb's table is partial and in-frame only. The sample has tens of thousands of clones; 92% are singletons. The CDR3 consists of 15 residues. V was pared by 5 bases and J by 5 bases, with 10 bases of the junction left unmatched. Germline assignment: CDR1 SGHVS and CDR2 FQNEAQ. The TCR sequence derives from a female donor with multiple sclerosis, enrolled in a pregnancy study. Sample: peripheral blood, taken before pregnancy. V and J are TRBV7-8 and TRBJ2-7; 9 bases are shared with TRBD2. In DNA, the CDR3 is TGTGCCAGCAGCCCAGATCGCGCGGGAGGGAACGAGCAGTACTTC. This encodes CASSPDRAGGNEQYF. Based on the CDR3 plus reference TRBV7-8 and TRBJ2-7, the full variable domain is GAGVSQSPRYKVAKRGQDVALRCDPISGHVSLFWYQQALGQGPEFLTYFQNEAQLDKSGLPSDRFFAERPEGSVSTLKIQRTQQEDSAVYLCASSPDRAGGNEQYFGPGTRLTVT.